The T cell receptor (beta chain) under discussion was sequenced for a study of T cells after yellow fever vaccination. The junction had 2 bases not matched to a gene; V was cut back by 6 bases and J by 0 bases. Looked up from germline, CDR1 is ENHRY and CDR2 is SYGVKD. The CDR3 totals 14 residues. Whole-study findings and limits: FACS-sorted repertoires could contain abundant clonotypes contaminating from the bulk population.

TCRdb independently ran MiXCR on the 5' RACE reads; one entry per CDR3 protein. The sample has under 700,000 distinct CDR3 sequences; around 16% are singletons. Concerning this clonotype itself: Its antigen is still unknown.

V is TRBV10-3 and J is TRBJ2-1; 7 bases are shared with TRBD1. The starting material was PBMCs, obtained about 5 days after the first yellow fever vaccination. The source of this sequence is a man younger than 35 who received the YFV17D yellow fever vaccine. The CDR3 DNA sequence: TGTGCCATCAGCCGGGACAGCTCCTACAATGAGCAGTTCTTC. Its protein is CAISRDSSYNEQFF.